A selection of T cell receptor beta chains follows, all from one sample in a study of blood T cell repertoires in COVID-19. The data were produced by immunoSEQ multiplex PCR, yet TCRdb's version contains in-frame clones alone and is incomplete. The repertoire consists of about 260,000 clones, with around 86% occurring once and the leading ten covering roughly 2%. The material sequenced was PBMCs or T cells enriched from blood (not recorded which). The source of these receptors is a woman aged 50 to 65 who had recovered from COVID-19. The CDR3 runs from the conserved cysteine through the conserved F or W. Each record gives: J gene, V gene, CDR3 protein.

j_gene: TRBJ2-1
v_gene: TRBV5-1
CDR3aa: CASSLEGLYNEQFF

j_gene: TRBJ2-2
v_gene: TRBV6-2/TRBV6-3
CDR3aa: CASSYRGENGELFF

j_gene: TRBJ1-4
v_gene: TRBV5-8
CDR3aa: CASSLTGQGATNEKLFF

j_gene: TRBJ2-1
v_gene: TRBV25-1
CDR3aa: CASGVQTGSNEQFF

j_gene: TRBJ2-7
v_gene: TRBV5-1
CDR3aa: CASSFDRVGASEQYF

j_gene: TRBJ2-7
v_gene: TRBV9
CDR3aa: CASSPREGGIYEQYF

j_gene: TRBJ2-1
v_gene: TRBV5-1
CDR3aa: CASAKGQGGNNEQFF

j_gene: TRBJ2-1
v_gene: TRBV3-1/TRBV3-2
CDR3aa: CASSQEDGTGSRNEQFF

j_gene: TRBJ1-5
v_gene: TRBV18
CDR3aa: CASSRQGENQPQHF

j_gene: TRBJ1-2
v_gene: TRBV29-1
CDR3aa: CSVDARVEYGYTF

j_gene: TRBJ2-7
v_gene: TRBV30
CDR3aa: CAWSVLNSPYEQYF

j_gene: TRBJ1-2
v_gene: TRBV15
CDR3aa: CATSRHRAEGYTF

j_gene: TRBJ2-1
v_gene: TRBV28
CDR3aa: CASSFRTSGEFF

j_gene: TRBJ1-6
v_gene: TRBV30
CDR3aa: CAWHRDRGARSLHF

j_gene: TRBJ1-1
v_gene: TRBV4-1
CDR3aa: CASSQLTGVNTEAFF

j_gene: TRBJ2-5
v_gene: TRBV7-2
CDR3aa: CASSPRGQGGLETQYF

j_gene: TRBJ1-2
v_gene: TRBV11-2
CDR3aa: CASSPQGFGYTF

j_gene: TRBJ2-3
v_gene: TRBV11-3
CDR3aa: CASSLRGLDPDTQYF

j_gene: TRBJ2-1
v_gene: TRBV4-1
CDR3aa: CASSYGAKNNEQFF

j_gene: TRBJ1-1
v_gene: TRBV18
CDR3aa: CASSPGRAEAFF

j_gene: TRBJ2-2
v_gene: TRBV19
CDR3aa: CASSGRGRGELFF

j_gene: TRBJ2-7
v_gene: TRBV5-6
CDR3aa: CASRRGSTYEQYF

j_gene: TRBJ2-2
v_gene: TRBV23-1
CDR3aa: CASSQRHYGVGGGDTGELFF

j_gene: TRBJ1-6
v_gene: TRBV6-5
CDR3aa: CASRRTGGFSPLHF

j_gene: TRBJ1-1
v_gene: TRBV7-9
CDR3aa: CASSPPWHTEAFF

j_gene: TRBJ2-7
v_gene: TRBV9
CDR3aa: CASSVVPNYEQYF